The entry below describes one TCR beta chain. This clone was seen more than once but under ten times. Its target antigen remains unknown. Per-nucleotide qualities are absent, and no much larger clonotype sits a single base away. In total, roughly 710 healthy bone marrow donors made up the cohort. Cohort members were all nominally healthy when sampled, although unrecorded immune exposures were likely present. The donor was CMV seropositive and was included in the group of approximately 300 seropositive cohort members. Each donor provided a peripheral blood sample, and peripheral blood mononuclear cells were used for TCR beta sequencing. The Qiagen DNeasy Blood Extraction Kit was used to extract genomic DNA from the blood cell samples. The data are from a study of cytomegalovirus exposure and HLA in healthy donors (dated by TCRdb to about 2017). A note on the overall study: An earlier analysis of several hundred of the donors reported approximately 280 Gb of sequence data and around 120 million unique TCR beta sequences obtained from some 200 million T cells. Around 330 gigabases of sequencing data and about 92 million unique TCR sequences made up an early release that covered some 640 HLA-typed donors. Among the roughly 380 genotyped donors, under 90% belonged to the genetic ancestry cluster associated with self-reported Caucasian donors. The study aimed to test whether cataloging public T cell receptors could reveal signatures of past pathogen exposure. The study profiled the T cell repertoires of about 720 subjects by immunosequencing and related them to cytomegalovirus serostatus. Besides the first cohort of hundreds of subjects, a separate validation cohort made up of roughly 130 different subjects was used. To predict cytomegalovirus infection status, the study combined high-throughput TCR immunosequencing, statistical association of individual TCRs with disease status, and machine learning. In a later analysis, previously published TCR beta repertoires from 670 or so donors were re-analyzed and high-resolution HLA genotyping was added so that TCR occurrence patterns could be studied. Rather than drawing on any new phenotypic data, the later analysis identified candidate immune exposures from TCR beta sequences and the way those sequences occurred across donors. In an earlier analysis of 587 of the donors, high-throughput TCR beta sequencing was used to judge whether each TCR beta V gene segment behaved as functional or pseudogenic. Donor age, sex, ethnicity and CMV serostatus were collected together with the repertoire data. A later genetic analysis used genome-wide SNP genotypes for about 60% of the roughly 700 donors, treating that subset as a discovery cohort. All discovery cohort repertoires had been generated on a single sequencing platform. HLA typing covered class I and class II loci at four-digit resolution. The number of typed donors differed by locus: about 629-640 for A, B, C, DRB1 and DQB1; 500 to 550 for DQA1; approximately 610 for DPA1; and 400 to 480 for DPB1. Roughly five DR-DQ haplotypes were treated as single units for association and clustering because of strong linkage in the cohort. Among some 410 genotyped donors of the cohort, an average of about 240,000 unique TCR beta nucleotide sequences was sequenced per donor, of which roughly 17% were non-productive.

Study-wide conclusions, independent of this receptor: A cluster of highly shared sequence variants was judged likely to be a technical artifact of the sequencing pipeline. According to a later analysis, most CMV-associated TCR beta chains appeared to be HLA-restricted, and the HLA associations seemed to be driven largely by CMV exposure. In the study, about 150 TCR beta chains were listed as associated with cytomegalovirus. Because counts were too low, roughly 17 rarely observed V segments, including chromosome 9 orphons, were left out of the earlier analysis of about 620 of the donors. The classifier was reported to diagnose cytomegalovirus status with high specificity and sensitivity in both the original and validation cohorts. Because the 87-base-pair reads could not distinguish some IMGT-functional V segments, including TRBV6-2 and TRBV6-3, those segments were excluded. According to a later genetic analysis, donors in an Asian-associated ancestry cluster had fewer N-insertions in productive TCRs than the approximately 650-donor mean. Assigning TCR associations to individual alleles was difficult when HLA alleles, especially DR and DQ, strongly co-occurred. The authors suggested that the approach could potentially be generalized to other disease states and immunological phenotypes. In vitro tests confirmed that a few of the cytomegalovirus-associated TCR beta chains recognize cytomegalovirus antigens. In a later analysis, the rate of TCR association differed among HLA loci, with DRB1 alleles having the most associated TCRs and HLA-C alleles having the fewest. An association between a missense DCLRE1C variant and V-gene and J-gene trimming of TCR beta chains was found in a later genetic analysis and replicated in an independent cohort. Because HLA typing was unavailable for some donors at each locus, only the typed subset was used in association tests. In a later analysis, several top co-occurrence clusters were reported to appear linked to parvovirus B19, influenza, CMV and Epstein-Barr virus. In an earlier analysis of about 600 of the donors, most TCR beta V segments appeared in productive rearrangements about 87% or about 30% of the time, broadly matching IMGT annotations. Roughly uniform sequencing depth across donors was assumed in presence/absence analyses, although this assumption may not hold. In this cohort, only TCR beta chains were sequenced, and detectable features were limited by the absence of alpha or paired-chain data. A further reported finding was that TCR beta sequences accurately predicted the HLA-A and HLA-B alleles for most subjects in the first cohort. The only immune exposure information available for the cohort was CMV serostatus. Linkage disequilibrium might explain the correlated functional status among segregating V segments, but an unknown experimental factor could not be excluded. In a later analysis, HLA-associated TCR beta chains were found to be more clonally expanded and to have lower generation probabilities than equally common non-associated chains. Across donors, most TCR sequences were observed very rarely, whereas some public TCRs were present in many individuals. At a false discovery rate of 0.05, a later analysis linked fewer than 20,000 TCR beta sequences to specific HLA alleles.

V is cut by 10 bases and J by 6 bases, and the space between the germline ends is 24 bases. The germline V gene encodes CDR1 MNHNS and CDR2 SASEGT. The CDR3 covers 15 residues, taking in both the cysteine and the phenylalanine. Only the CDR3 region is kept as DNA, spanning 45 bases read in frame from base 1. Library creation used the immunoSEQ multiplex PCR assay. A mixture of 60 forward primers for TCR Vbeta segments and 13 reverse primers for TCR Jbeta segments was used in the multiplex PCR. The CDR3 region of rearranged TCR beta genes was amplified from genomic DNA by a multiplex PCR assay. The amplified TCR beta libraries were sequenced on the Illumina HiSeq System as 87-base-pair reads. The study's own analysis went as follows. A later analysis counted 75 million to 100 million unique TCR beta chains across the 640 or so repertoires, and 10 million to 11 million of these chains were shared by at least two donors. Raw reads were error-corrected and collapsed into unique sequences by a nearest-neighbor algorithm in which closely related sequences were merged to remove PCR and sequencing errors. To assign V, D and J gene segments, CDR3 sequences were aligned to IMGT reference sequences. For a sequence to be retained, a match of at least six nucleotides was required to both a V gene segment and a J gene segment. A rearrangement counted as productive if the CDR3 had no stop codons and remained in frame with V and J, and every other rearrangement counted as non-productive. CDR3 was defined by IMGT convention, running from the second conserved V-encoded cysteine to the conserved J-encoded phenylalanine. The earlier analysis of about 610 of the donors excluded sequences that lacked an unambiguous match to a single V gene segment. In an earlier analysis of 587 of the donors, a V segment was called functional when productive rearrangements were above 56.7%, and segregating when the standard deviation between donors exceeded 5%. A statistical classification framework was built to diagnose cytomegalovirus status from the catalog of TCR beta chain sequences. A later analysis assigned V and J genes by comparing TCR nucleotide sequences with IMGT/GENE-DB human TR gene sequences. The TCRdist pipeline was used in a later analysis to assign CDR3 sequences and most-parsimonious VDJ recombination scenarios. A later analysis defined each TCR beta chain by its CDR3 amino acid sequence plus V-gene family, and excluded reads lacking a unique V-gene family. A later analysis removed 500 to 600 highly shared, low-generation-probability nucleotide sequences to deal with suspected cross-contamination and a sequencing artifact. In a later analysis, a clonal expansion index for each public chain was calculated from normalized within-repertoire ranks of inferred template counts. In a later analysis, generation probabilities were computed using a VDJ recombination model fitted to out-of-frame rearrangements, and the results were checked against IGoR. Hypergeometric tests were used in a later analysis to score TCR-TCR, TCR-HLA and TCR-CMV co-occurrence, with a repertoire-size bias correction applied to the TCR pairs. In a later analysis, false discovery rates were estimated by permuting HLA or CMV assignments 20 times. A later analysis grouped co-occurring TCRs with DBSCAN, adding TCRdist sequence similarity when clustering within HLA-allele-positive subsets. Repertoires with fewer than 30,000 or more than 120,000 public chains, plus five repertoires with anomalous nucleotide sharing, were excluded from co-occurrence clustering. TCRdb carries this immuneACCESS record with in-frame sequences only. Its versions omit some clonotypes, under half of them owing to an unresolved V gene in the studies checked, with the rest unexplained. V and J calls and clone size follow that table, whereas D and trimming were derived from the DNA. Here the sample has more than 95,000 clones; roughly 76% occur a single time. Together, the top ten hold about 6.9% of the sample.

The receptor comes from a young man in good health and CMV-seropositive. Sequencing was performed on PBMCs. The sequence is built from TRBV6-1 and TRBJ1-1, with no reliable assignment of the D segment. The bases are TGTGCCACCTTGCCCCTCTTATCTGGTGGGCCTGAAGCTTTCTTT. Protein translation: CATLPLLSGGPEAFF.